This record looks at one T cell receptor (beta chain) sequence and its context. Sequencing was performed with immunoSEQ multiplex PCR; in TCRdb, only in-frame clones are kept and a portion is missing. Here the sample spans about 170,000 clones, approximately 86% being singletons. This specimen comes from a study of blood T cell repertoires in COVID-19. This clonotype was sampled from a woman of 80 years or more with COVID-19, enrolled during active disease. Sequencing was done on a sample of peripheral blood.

CDR3 nucleotides: TGTGCCAGCAGCGGGACTGCGACCTACGAGCAGTACTTC. Its translation: CASSGTATYEQYF. This chain joins TRBV5-8 and TRBJ2-7, with D perhaps TRBD2 (6 bases). V lost 4 bases and J lost 2, with 10 bases in between. CDR3 size: 13 residues. The germline V gene has CDR1 SGHTS and CDR2 YDEGEE.